This T cell receptor beta chain was recorded in a study of shared clonotypes between healthy human individuals. Notes on the study in general: The represented genetic and exposure-history diversity was limited by the small number of donors.

Using immunoSEQ multiplex PCR, the repertoire was profiled, and TCRdb retains in-frame clones only, with some absent. The data hold 1.6 million or so clones, with roughly 96% observed a single time. Regarding this clone: Its matching antigen is unknown.

Germline V CDR1 and CDR2: SGHNT, YYREEE (reference sequence). The CDR3 runs 18 residues. The V gene end was trimmed by 4 bases and the J gene end by 5 bases; junction bases not matched to a gene: 15. The sequencing input was naive CD4+ T cells sorted from blood. Subset in this sample: CD45RA+ positively selected. The receptor was isolated from a man aged 25-45 years in good health. The chain couples TRBV5-4 to TRBJ2-1; 10 bases are shared with TRBD2. The CDR3 region is CASSPGAGGPPLDNEQFF. In nucleotides, the CDR3 is TGTGCCAGCAGCCCGGGAGCGGGAGGGCCGCCCCTTGACAATGAGCAGTTCTTC.